The 22 T cell receptor beta chains below all came from one sample that was sequenced in a study of molecular identifiers for immune sequencing clone quantification. TCRdb used MiXCR to reprocess the PCR reads, holding one entry per CDR3 protein. The sample has about 640,000 distinct CDR3 sequences, less than 20% seen once. The source material was naive CD8+ T cells from blood, with Jurkat cell RNA spiked in. Subset reported: FACS-sorted CD8+CD4-CCR7+CD45RA+ naive T cells. The receptor set was obtained from a human donor in good health. Some libraries in this study had Jurkat cell RNA spiked in.

The V gene is TRBV11-2, the J gene TRBJ1-4; D is perhaps TRBD1 (5 bases). V gave up 1 base and J gave up 6 bases, with 12 bases separating them. The germline V gene encodes CDR1 SGHAT and CDR2 FQNNGV. The length of the CDR3 is 15 residues. DNA for the CDR3: TGTGCCAGCAGCTTAGGGGGGGGTCTCCATGAAAAACTGTTTTTT. Translating it yields CASSLGGGLHEKLFF.

A few counts support this clonotype. The CDR3 DNA follows: TGTGCCAGTAGTCCGCGGACAGGCCTCTCCTACGAGCAGTACTTC. Translating gives CASSPRTGLSYEQYF. The gene calls are TRBV19 and TRBJ2-7; TRBD1 matches at 7 bases. The CDR3 runs to 15 residues. V lost 5 bases and J lost 0; bases outside the gene matches: 7. Germline CDR1 and CDR2: LNHDA and SQIVND (reference sequence).

A remark on this clonotype: This may be a read error, as it is one base from a much larger clone. This sequence joins TRBV28 and TRBJ1-2, with 7 positions matching TRBD1. In germline, CDR1 is MDHEN, CDR2 SYDVKM. CDR3 length: 16 amino acids. Trimming removed 5 bases from V and 7 bases from J; junction bases left unmatched: 16. The CDR3 nucleotides read TGTGCCAGCAGTCCCCGGAGGGGGCAGTACGGTCTTGGCTACACCTTC. It codes for CASSPRRGQYGLGYTF.

This clonotype was picked up many times. The gene calls are TRBV11-2 and TRBJ1-1; D unresolved. Germline V gene lookup returns CDR1 SGHAT and CDR2 FQNNGV. The CDR3 contains 14 residues. The V gene lost 3 bases and the J gene lost 1 base, with 9 bases spanning the gap. The CDR3 DNA reads as TGTGCCAGCAGCTTCTTTTATTCGAACACTGAAGCTTTCTTT. Protein sequence: CASSFFYSNTEAFF. Full variable domain (missing parts from reference TRBV11-2 and TRBJ1-1): EAGVAQSPRYKIIEKRQSVAFWCNPISGHATLYWYQQILGQGPKLLIQFQNNGVVDDSQLPKDRFSAERLKGVDSTLKIQPAKLEDSAVYLCASSFFYSNTEAFFGQGTRLTVV.

In this sample, this clonotype turned up many times. The rearrangement joins TRBV14 to TRBJ2-7; TRBD1 is a possible D gene (6 bases). With 1 base removed from V and 5 bases from J, the gap between germline ends came to 18 bases. Germline loops: CDR1 SGHDN, CDR2 FVKESK. The CDR3 runs to 16 residues. The CDR3 bases are TGTGCCAGCAGCCAAGTTAGAACAGGGCTTGACGACGAGCAGTACTTC. Amino acid sequence: CASSQVRTGLDDEQYF.

There are many counts of this clonotype. The chain links TRBV20-1 to TRBJ2-3; D may be TRBD2 (5 bases). V was clipped by 3 bases and J by 0 bases, with 10 bases between them. CDR1 is DFQATT, CDR2 SNEGSKA, per germline (reference sequence). CDR3 size: 14 residues. The CDR3 coding sequence is TGCAGTGCTAGTAGCTGGACTAGCACAGATACGCAGTATTTT. Residues: CSASSWTSTDTQYF.

CDR3: CASSYPGGTNNEQFF. The CDR3 DNA reads TGTGCCAGCAGTTACCCTGGTGGGACAAACAATGAGCAGTTCTTC. This chain links TRBV6-2 or TRBV6-3 with TRBJ2-1; tentatively, D is TRBD1 (6 bases). This CDR3 contains 15 residues. The V end was cut by 2 bases, the J end by 5 bases, with 13 bases between. The germline gives CDR1 MNHEY, CDR2 SVGEGT.

A remark on this clonotype: A much larger clone differs from this one at a single base, so this may be a read error. The rearrangement links TRBV4-3 to TRBJ1-3; no definite D call. V lost 0 bases to trimming and J lost 3 bases, with 12 bases between them. The CDR3 runs 16 residues. The V gene's germline CDR1 is LGHNA and CDR2 YSLEER. The chain's CDR3 is CASSQDGLDYGNTIYF. Written as DNA, the CDR3 is TGCGCCAGCAGCCAAGATGGACTTGACTATGGAAACACCATATATTTT.

This clonotype turned up a few times. The chain employs TRBV12-3 or TRBV12-4 and TRBJ1-1; tentative D call: TRBD1 (6 bases). V was trimmed by 6 bases and J by 3 bases, leaving 23 bases between them. CDR3 length: 17 amino acids. The CDR3 sequence is CASSEFIWTAGDTEAFF. The CDR3 nucleotides are TGTGCCAGCAGCGAATTTATATGGACAGCCGGTGACACTGAAGCTTTCTTT.

This clonotype has ten or more counts. In DNA, the CDR3 is TGTGCCAGCAGCCCTCGGACAGGCCCCAATTCACCCCTCCACTTT. Protein sequence: CASSPRTGPNSPLHF. The chain joins TRBV7-8 to TRBJ1-6; 7 nucleotides align to TRBD1. V shed 5 bases and J 7 bases; nucleotides not matched to a gene: 8. Germline loops: CDR1 SGHVS, CDR2 FQNEAQ. The length of the CDR3 is 15 residues.

This clonotype was found once. With a far larger clone one base away, a read error is the likely cause. This rearrangement joins TRBV28 to TRBJ2-2; possibly TRBD2 for D (5 bases). The CDR3 is 14 amino acids. CDR1 and CDR2 from the germline V gene are MDHEN and SYDVKM. CDR3 bases: TGTGCCAGCAGTTTCAGGTTGAACACCGGGGAGCTGGTTTTT. The encoded protein is CASSFRLNTGELVF. Supplemented by reference TRBV28 and TRBJ2-2, the full variable domain reads DVKVTQSSRYLVKRTGEKVFLECVQDMDHENMFWYRQDPGLGLRLIYFSYDVKMKEKGDIPEGYSVSREKKERFSLILESASTNQTSMYLCASSFRLNTGELVFGEGSRLTVL.

The V gene is TRBV30, the J gene TRBJ2-1; D may match TRBD1 or TRBD2 (6 bases each). CDR1 and CDR2 from the germline V gene are GTSNPN and SVGIG (reference sequence). Trimming removed 5 bases at V and 4 bases at J, with 21 bases between. This CDR3 has 16 amino acids. CDR3 residues: CAWGNFFGGPYNEQFF. The CDR3 nucleotides read TGTGCCTGGGGAAACTTCTTCGGGGGCCCGTACAATGAGCAGTTCTTC.

This clonotype was seen a few times. The chain has TRBV9 and TRBJ2-3, with 13 bases fitting TRBD2. Germline assignment: CDR1 SGDLS and CDR2 YYNGEE. The CDR3 length is 19 residues. V trimming: 4 bases; J trimming: 3 bases; junction bases outside the gene matches: 14. The CDR3 DNA reads as TGTGCCAGCAGCTCCAATAGGGGGACTAGCGGGATATATACAGATACGCAGTATTTT. Its translation: CASSSNRGTSGIYTDTQYF.

Concerning this clonotype itself: A much larger clone lies a single base off, so this may be a read error. V is TRBV4-3 and J is TRBJ2-1; D is unresolved. The CDR3 contains 16 residues. The V gene's germline CDR1 is LGHNA and CDR2 YSLEER. The CDR3 bases are TGCGCCAGCAGCCAAGTGCTTAGTCCAAGATACAATGAGCAGTCCTTC. Translation: CASSQVLSPRYNEQSF.

Ten or more counts support this clonotype. The chain recombines TRBV7-9 with TRBJ2-1; 13 bases fit TRBD2. The CDR3 sequence is 16 residues long. The V and J ends lost 5 bases and 9 bases, in that order; junction bases with no gene match: 10. In germline, CDR1 is SEHNR, CDR2 FQNEAQ (reference sequence). As DNA, the CDR3 is TGTGCCAGCAGCCCCACGACTAGCGGGAGGTGGGGTGAGCAGTTCTTC. Translated, it gives CASSPTTSGRWGEQFF.

J is TRBJ1-1 and V is TRBV7-6; D gene uncertain. The length of the CDR3 is 17 residues. Between the trimmed V and J ends, which lost 5 bases and 5 bases, there was a span of 24 bases. Germline V gene sequence: CDR1 SGHVS, CDR2 FNYEAQ. CDR3 residues: CASSAIGTDPPRTEAFF. The CDR3 coding sequence is TGTGCCAGCAGCGCTATAGGAACAGACCCACCCCGAACTGAAGCTTTCTTT. The variable domain in full, with the rest retrieved from reference TRBV7-6 and TRBJ1-1, is GAGVSQSPRYKVTKRGQDVALRCDPISGHVSLYWYRQALGQGPEFLTYFNYEAQQDKSGLPNDRFSAERPEGSISTLTIQRTEQRDSAMYRCASSAIGTDPPRTEAFFGQGTRLTVV.

As concerns this clonotype: A much more abundant neighbour one base away suggests this may be a read error. V gene TRBV20-1 combines with J gene TRBJ2-7; D ambiguous. Trimming pared 3 bases from V and 6 bases from J, leaving 18 bases between. This CDR3 spans 14 amino acids. In germline, CDR1 is DFQATT, CDR2 SNEGSKA (reference sequence). The CDR3 loop reads CSASFPAATCEQYF. The CDR3 coding sequence is TGCAGTGCTAGTTTTCCGGCGGCCACCTGCGAGCAGTACTTC.

This clonotype appeared many times. The chain carries TRBV30 and TRBJ2-7; 8 bases agree with TRBD1. V gave up 2 bases and J gave up 6 bases; unmatched junction bases: 3. CDR1 is GTSNPN, CDR2 SVGIG, per germline (reference sequence). This CDR3 is 12 amino acids long. The CDR3 is CAWSQTGVEQYF. The CDR3 DNA follows: TGTGCCTGGAGTCAGACAGGGGTCGAGCAGTACTTC.

This clonotype was counted at least ten times. The chain couples TRBV19 to TRBJ2-7; 9 bases are shared with TRBD1. CDR3 size: 14 residues. The germline gives CDR1 LNHDA, CDR2 SQIVND (reference sequence). After removal of 6 bases from V and 5 bases from J, the junction contained 8 bases not matched to a gene. The CDR3 here is CASRPGTGYNEQYF. CDR3 nucleotides: TGTGCCAGTAGGCCCGGGACAGGGTACAACGAGCAGTACTTC.

This clonotype appeared many times. The chain carries TRBV27 and TRBJ2-7, with D tentatively TRBD1 (5 bases). The ends were cut back, 4 bases at V and 3 bases at J, with 10 bases in the middle. Germline CDR1 MNHEY, CDR2 SMNVEV (reference sequence). The CDR3 extends over 13 amino acids. CDR3 protein: CASSWGQSYEQYF. The CDR3 bases are TGTGCCAGCAGTTGGGGCCAGAGCTACGAGCAGTACTTC.

This clonotype came up many times. The chain joins TRBV20-1 to TRBJ2-7; 8 bases agree with TRBD1. The CDR3 loop spans 14 amino acids. The trim removed 5 bases at V and 3 bases at J, leaving 9 bases unmatched. Germline V gives CDR1 DFQATT, CDR2 SNEGSKA (reference sequence). CDR3 region: CSAPAQGAHYEQYF. CDR3 nucleotides: TGCAGTGCTCCCGCTCAGGGGGCTCACTACGAGCAGTACTTC.

V is TRBV5-6 and J is TRBJ2-5, with TRBD2 identical over 11 bases. This CDR3 is 16 amino acids long. Germline CDR1 and CDR2: SGHDT and YYEEEE. J gave up 3 bases and V 1 base, and 5 bases lay outside the gene matches. The CDR3 protein is CASSLWGGLAEETQYF. The CDR3 DNA is TGTGCCAGCAGCTTGTGGGGGGGACTAGCGGAAGAGACCCAGTACTTC. Supplemented by reference TRBV5-6 and TRBJ2-5, the full variable domain reads DAGVTQSPTHLIKTRGQQVTLRCSPKSGHDTVSWYQQALGQGPQFIFQYYEEEERQRGNFPDRFSGHQFPNYSSELNVNALLLGDSALYLCASSLWGGLAEETQYFGPGTRLLVL.